What follows are 30 T cell receptor beta chains derived from one specimen sequenced in a study of T cell responses to AZD1222 COVID-19 vaccine. Sequenced by immunoSEQ multiplex PCR; TCRdb stores in-frame clones only, minus some. Of 150,000 to 250,000 clones detected, approximately 90% appear once; the ten largest clones hold around 3.7%. Sequenced material: peripheral blood, taken 28 days after the second AZD1222 dose. These receptors came from an adult who received the AZD1222 COVID-19 vaccine.

The chain joins TRBV6-2 or TRBV6-3 to TRBJ2-2, with 8 bases fitting TRBD2. The J segment lost 4 bases and the V segment lost 2 bases, leaving 3 bases of the junction unmatched. CDR3 size: 15 residues. The germline CDR1 and CDR2 sequences are MNHEY and SVGEGT. The CDR3 here is CASSYPGTSTGELFF. CDR3 DNA: TGTGCCAGCAGTTACCCCGGGACTAGCACCGGGGAGCTGTTTTTT.

This chain joins TRBV18 and TRBJ1-1; no clear D gene. The V and J ends lost 1 base and 2 bases respectively, with 8 bases between them. This CDR3 is built from 14 residues. Germline V gene lookup returns CDR1 KGHSH and CDR2 LQKENI. In DNA, the CDR3 is TGTGCCAGCTCACCACAGGGTATCAACACTGAAGCTTTCTTT. Translation: CASSPQGINTEAFF.

This chain uses TRBV5-1 with TRBJ2-2; no definite D call. The CDR3 loop spans 17 amino acids. The germline V gene encodes CDR1 SGHRS and CDR2 YFSETQ. The germline V and J ends were trimmed by 0 bases and 3 bases, with 15 bases remaining between them. CDR3 residues: CASSLDSSTIDTGELFF. The CDR3 DNA reads as TGCGCCAGCAGCTTGGACAGCTCAACCATAGACACCGGGGAGCTGTTTTTT. Looking up the rest from reference TRBV5-1 and TRBJ2-2 gives the full variable domain: KAGVTQTPRYLIKTRGQQVTLSCSPISGHRSVSWYQQTPGQGLQFLFEYFSETQRNKGNFPGRFSGRQFSNSRSEMNVSTLELGDSALYLCASSLDSSTIDTGELFFGEGSRLTVL.

This chain uses TRBV10-1 with TRBJ2-7; the D is unclear. Trimming stripped 4 bases from V and 6 bases from J, with 10 bases between. The CDR3 contains 12 residues. The germline gives CDR1 WNHNN, CDR2 SYGVQD (reference sequence). The CDR3 DNA is TGCGCCAGCAGTGGAGGTTTCAGCGAGCAGTACTTC. It codes for CASSGGFSEQYF.

The J gene is TRBJ1-2, the V gene TRBV7-2; D gene uncertain. The germline V gene has CDR1 SGHTA and CDR2 FQGNSA. This CDR3 contains 14 residues. Deletions cut 4 bases from V and 8 bases from J, with 17 bases between. In DNA form, the CDR3 reads TGTGCCAGCAGCTCCGCCCCTCTCTGGGGAGGCTACACCTTC. It yields the protein CASSSAPLWGGYTF.

The chain carries TRBV2 and TRBJ1-1; no clear D gene. The CDR3 is 13 residues long. Germline loops: CDR1 SNHLY, CDR2 FYNNEI. Trimming stripped 4 bases from V and 5 bases from J, with 11 bases between. CDR3: CASSGGPRTEAFF. As DNA, the CDR3 is TGTGCCAGCAGTGGTGGCCCTCGGACTGAAGCTTTCTTT. The full variable domain, completed using reference TRBV2 and TRBJ1-1, is EPEVTQTPSHQVTQMGQEVILRCVPISNHLYFYWYRQILGQKVEFLVSFYNNEISEKSEIFDDQFSVERPDGSNFTLKIRSTKLEDSAMYFCASSGGPRTEAFFGQGTRLTVV.

The chain uses TRBV5-1 and TRBJ2-1; D gene ambiguous. Trimming removed 0 bases at V and 0 bases at J, with 7 bases between. CDR3 size: 15 residues. In germline, CDR1 is SGHRS, CDR2 YFSETQ. In DNA form, the CDR3 reads TGCGCCAGCAGCTTGGGGGATAGCTCCTACAATGAGCAGTTCTTC. Protein product: CASSLGDSSYNEQFF.

V is TRBV28 and J is TRBJ2-5, with 12 bases lining up with TRBD2. The junction had 12 bases not matched to a gene; V was cut back by 5 bases and J by 5 bases. CDR1 is MDHEN, CDR2 SYDVKM, per germline. The CDR3 consists of 17 residues. The CDR3 region has the DNA TGTGCCAGCAGTCCAGTTGCGGCTAGCGGGAGGGAGGAGACCCAGTACTTC. The encoded protein is CASSPVAASGREETQYF.

The chain uses TRBV7-9 and TRBJ2-1; D not certain. The CDR3 totals 15 residues. V was trimmed by 2 bases and J by 3 bases, leaving 11 bases between them. Germline V gives CDR1 SEHNR, CDR2 FQNEAQ (reference sequence). CDR3 amino acids: CASSLPGPGYNEQFF. The CDR3 DNA reads TGTGCCAGCAGCTTACCCGGGCCGGGCTACAATGAGCAGTTCTTC.

The genes are TRBV6-5 and TRBJ2-7; D might be TRBD2 (6 bases). This CDR3 is 15 amino acids long. V was cut by 6 bases and J by 0 bases, with 15 bases left in between. The V gene's germline CDR1 is MNHEY and CDR2 SVGAGI. The CDR3: CASSPHWDFSYEQYF. In DNA, the CDR3 is TGTGCCAGCAGCCCCCATTGGGACTTCTCCTACGAGCAGTACTTC.

This sequence joins TRBV7-8 and TRBJ1-6, with D possibly being TRBD1 (6 bases). From germline, CDR1 is SGHVS and CDR2 FQNEAQ. The CDR3 is 14 residues long. V was pared by 1 base and J by 10 bases, with 11 bases between. CDR3 DNA sequence: TGTGCCAGCAGCTTAGGCGGGGGGCTCTCACCCCTCCACTTT. Translated: CASSLGGGLSPLHF.

In its sample, this clone was seen a few times. This rearrangement joins TRBV2 to TRBJ1-1, with D unclear. Germline assignment: CDR1 SNHLY and CDR2 FYNNEI. Trimming left V 4 bases short and J 1 base short, with 13 bases between. The CDR3 runs to 15 residues. The CDR3 region is CASSVEDFKNTEAFF. The CDR3 bases are TGTGCCAGCAGTGTCGAAGACTTCAAGAACACTGAAGCTTTCTTT.

This chain uses TRBV7-2 with TRBJ1-3; TRBD1 matches at 8 bases. The CDR3 is 15 residues long. Germline CDR1 and CDR2: SGHTA and FQGNSA. With 5 bases clipped from V and 2 bases from J, the junction kept 5 bases outside the gene matches. CDR3 nucleotides: TGTGCCAGCAGCCCACAGGGGGTCCCTGGAAACACCATATATTTT. Encoded protein: CASSPQGVPGNTIYF.

This chain connects TRBV2 to TRBJ2-3, with D tentatively TRBD2 (5 bases). V was trimmed by 4 bases and J by 0 bases, leaving 8 bases between them. The CDR3 length is 14 residues. From germline, CDR1 is SNHLY and CDR2 FYNNEI. The CDR3 loop reads CASSARASTDTQYF. CDR3 nucleotides: TGTGCCAGCAGTGCGAGGGCTAGCACAGATACGCAGTATTTT.

V is TRBV27 and J is TRBJ2-1; 11 positions match TRBD2. From germline, CDR1 is MNHEY and CDR2 SMNVEV (reference sequence). V lost 3 bases and J lost 4; bases outside the gene matches: 5. The CDR3 extends over 16 amino acids. The CDR3 DNA reads TGTGCCAGCAGTTTCCGGACTAGCGGGTCATACAATGAGCAGTTCTTC. This encodes CASSFRTSGSYNEQFF.

The sample holds one count of this clone. J is TRBJ2-5 and V is TRBV19; 10 bases map to TRBD2. CDR1 LNHDA and CDR2 SQIVND come from the germline V gene (reference sequence). The CDR3 loop spans 13 amino acids. Trimming at V came to 6 bases and at J to 2 bases, leaving 0 bases not matched to a gene. The CDR3 bases are TGTGCCAGTAGACTAGCGGGACAAGAGACCCAGTACTTC. Protein: CASRLAGQETQYF.

This chain uses TRBV9 with TRBJ1-4; perhaps TRBD1 as D (5 bases). Germline CDR1 SGDLS, CDR2 YYNGEE. This CDR3 comprises 13 residues. Deletions cut 3 bases from V and 7 bases from J, with 10 bases between. The chain's CDR3 is CASSGTTPEKLFF. The CDR3 region has the DNA TGTGCCAGCAGCGGGACAACGCCTGAAAAACTGTTTTTT.

This chain connects TRBV2 to TRBJ2-3, with D possibly TRBD2 on 5 matching bases. This CDR3 spans 13 amino acids. Germline lookup yields CDR1 SNHLY and CDR2 FYNNEI. The ends were cut back, 7 bases at V and 6 bases at J, with 14 bases in the middle. The CDR3 DNA follows: TGTGCCAGCACTACCACTAGGTCCGATACGCAGTATTTT. Protein product: CASTTTRSDTQYF.

The V and J genes are TRBV19 and TRBJ2-7, with D perhaps matching TRBD1 or TRBD2 (6 bases each). V was clipped by 10 bases and J by 2 bases, with 21 bases between them. The length of the CDR3 is 15 residues. In germline, CDR1 is LNHDA, CDR2 SQIVND (reference sequence). The CDR3, as DNA: TGTGCCACAGTGGGGGCTGGGCCGGGGGCCTACGAGCAGTACTTC. It yields the protein CATVGAGPGAYEQYF.

The chain joins TRBV24-1 to TRBJ1-1; no clear D gene. This CDR3 region has 12 residues. Germline loops: CDR1 KGHDR, CDR2 SFDVKD. Between the trimmed V and J ends, which lost 4 bases and 7 bases, there was a span of 9 bases. CDR3: CATSDSGYEAFF. Written as DNA, the CDR3 is TGTGCCACCAGTGACTCAGGCTATGAAGCTTTCTTT.

The chain joins TRBV5-1 to TRBJ2-1; D remains unclear. Germline V gene sequence: CDR1 SGHRS, CDR2 YFSETQ. CDR3 length: 15 amino acids. V lost 3 bases and J lost 5, with 15 bases in between. DNA of the CDR3: TGCGCCAGCAGCTCCACTTTAGGACGGGACAATGAGCAGTTCTTC. Encoded protein: CASSSTLGRDNEQFF.

The gene calls are TRBV10-3 and TRBJ2-4, with D possibly matching TRBD1 (6 bases). The CDR3 consists of 15 residues. The V gene lost 0 bases and the J gene lost 8 bases, with 14 bases spanning the gap. Germline V CDR1 and CDR2: ENHRY, SYGVKD. The CDR3 sequence: CAISESTQGHDIQYF. The DNA for the CDR3 is TGTGCCATCAGTGAGTCTACACAGGGTCACGACATTCAGTACTTC.

The J gene is TRBJ2-1, the V gene TRBV6-5, with 7 bases fitting TRBD2. The germline V gene has CDR1 MNHEY and CDR2 SVGAGI. The V gene end was trimmed by 4 bases and the J gene end by 4 bases; junction bases not matched to a gene: 10. This CDR3 is 16 amino acids long. CDR3 amino acids: CASSSTRRGGYNEQFF. Here the CDR3 DNA reads TGTGCCAGCAGTTCCACTCGCCGCGGGGGTTACAATGAGCAGTTCTTC.

V usage is TRBV6-2 or TRBV6-3 and J usage is TRBJ1-1, with TRBD1 matching over 9 bases. Germline CDR1 MNHEY, CDR2 SVGEGT. The CDR3 length is 15 residues. V shed 5 bases and J 1 base; nucleotides not matched to a gene: 5. CDR3 in DNA: TGTGCCAGCAGTCCGACAGGGGGATGGAACACTGAAGCTTTCTTT. Translation: CASSPTGGWNTEAFF.

The chain has TRBV28 and TRBJ2-7; no clear D. Trimming shortened V by 2 bases and J by 2 bases, and 13 bases separated the two germline ends. Germline assignment: CDR1 MDHEN and CDR2 SYDVKM. The CDR3 spans 15 residues. In DNA form, the CDR3 reads TGTGCCAGCAGTTTAGCAGGCATTCTGACCTACGAGCAGTACTTC. Translated: CASSLAGILTYEQYF.

As DNA, the CDR3 is TGTGCCAGCAGCACCTCGACAGGGAACAATTCACCCCTCCACTTT. This encodes CASSTSTGNNSPLHF. The V call is TRBV7-2, the J call TRBJ1-6; TRBD1 matches 7 bases. Per germline, CDR1 SGHTA and CDR2 FQGNSA. Trimming cost V 5 bases and J 7 bases; bases outside gene matches: 8. The CDR3 spans 15 residues. Together with reference TRBV7-2 and TRBJ1-6, the CDR3 gives the full variable domain: GAGVSQSPSNKVTEKGKDVELRCDPISGHTALYWYRQSLGQGLEFLIYFQGNSAPDKSGLPSDRFSAERTGGSVSTLTIQRTQQEDSAVYLCASSTSTGNNSPLHFGNGTRLTVT.

Turning to this clone: At one of its ends the junction is not consistent with the germline gene, which may arise from a read error. The chain links TRBV6-6 to TRBJ2-7; D uncertain. CDR3 length equals 16 residues. Germline V gives CDR1 MNHNY, CDR2 SVGAGI (reference sequence). This CDR3 is CASSWSVGSIPGLSRF. The CDR3 DNA follows: TGTGCCAGCAGCTGGTCAGTAGGTAGCATCCCTGGCCTTTCCCGGTTC.

This chain connects TRBV28 to TRBJ1-1, with D perhaps matching TRBD1 (5 bases). In germline, CDR1 is MDHEN, CDR2 SYDVKM. The V end lost 6 bases, the J end lost 0 bases, and 14 bases lay between the germline ends. This CDR3 is built from 15 residues. The CDR3 region is CASRTNWGVNTEAFF. In DNA form, the CDR3 reads TGTGCCAGCAGGACCAATTGGGGGGTGAACACTGAAGCTTTCTTT.

V is TRBV9 and J is TRBJ2-7; D is unclear. The CDR3 runs to 13 residues. CDR1 SGDLS and CDR2 YYNGEE come from the germline V gene. The V gene lost 4 bases and the J gene lost 2 bases, with 10 bases spanning the gap. CDR3 loop: CASSPRLAYEQYF. The CDR3 DNA reads as TGTGCCAGCAGCCCCCGTTTAGCCTACGAGCAGTACTTC.

The V and J genes are TRBV3-1 (or the pseudogene TRBV3-2) and TRBJ1-1; D gene uncertain. CDR1 LGHDT and CDR2 YNNKEL come from the germline V gene (reference sequence). This CDR3 has 11 residues. V lost 10 bases and J lost 6, with 12 bases in between. CDR3 sequence: CATSGRAEAFF. DNA for the CDR3: TGTGCCACCTCCGGCCGGGCTGAAGCTTTCTTT.